Listed here are 21 T cell receptor beta chains from one sample, sequenced in a study of vaccination and CD4 T cells after COVID-19. Cultured CD4+ T cell DNA underwent sequencing with the Oncomine TCR Beta short-read assay. TCRdb called the PCR reads again in MiXCR, with one record for every CDR3 protein. The data contain roughly 17,000 distinct CDR3 sequences, 45% to 65% of them seen just once; the ten biggest clones take up around 10%. Stated treatment: roughly 10-day PBMC culture with coronavirus spike peptide pools or control peptides (ViraFEST assay). These receptors' targets are unknown. The sample comprised CD4+ T cells from blood, cultured in vitro. All receptors come from a human donor who had recovered from COVID-19.

The chain carries TRBV6-1 and TRBJ2-5; 8 bases line up with TRBD2. The J segment lost 4 bases and the V segment lost 0 bases, leaving 4 bases of the junction unmatched. Per the germline V gene, CDR1 is MNHNS and CDR2 is SASEGT. CDR3 length equals 15 residues. In DNA, the CDR3 is TGTGCCAGCAGTGAAGCGCCAAGCGGGGGAGAGACCCAGTACTTC. It is translated as CASSEAPSGGETQYF.

The chain combines TRBV20-1 with TRBJ2-5; 8 bases agree with TRBD2. V was pared by 0 bases and J by 2 bases, with 5 bases of the junction left unmatched. The CDR3 totals 15 residues. Germline V CDR1 and CDR2: DFQATT, SNEGSKA (reference sequence). For the CDR3, the DNA is TGCAGTGCTAGAGATTGGAGCGGGAGTCAAGAGACCCAGTACTTC. Translation gives CSARDWSGSQETQYF.

The chain employs TRBV4-3 and TRBJ2-1; 10 bases map to TRBD1. Trimming cost V 4 bases and J 9 bases; bases outside gene matches: 3. The CDR3 loop spans 13 amino acids. The germline CDR1 and CDR2 sequences are LGHNA and YSLEER. The CDR3 reads CASSRDRGLEQFF. CDR3 nucleotide sequence: TGCGCCAGCAGCCGGGACAGGGGTCTTGAGCAGTTCTTC.

In this sample, this clonotype turned up a few times. V is TRBV10-3 and J is TRBJ1-2; D unclear. This CDR3 comprises 11 residues. Germline CDR1 ENHRY, CDR2 SYGVKD. The ends were cut back, 3 bases at V and 14 bases at J, with 13 bases in the middle. The CDR3 bases are TGTGCCATCAGTGAATACGTGGAGTTTACCTTC. Translation: CAISEYVEFTF.

The chain joins TRBV10-3 to TRBJ1-6; 7 positions agree with TRBD1. Germline CDR1 reads ENHRY; CDR2 reads SYGVKD. V lost 2 bases and J lost 3; bases outside the gene matches: 7. The CDR3 extends over 17 amino acids. CDR3 amino acids: CAISETLRDSYNSPLHF. The CDR3 DNA reads TGTGCCATCAGTGAGACACTCCGGGACAGCTATAATTCACCCCTCCACTTT.

This clonotype was seen a few times. CDR3 sequence: CASGSFWDREDQPQHF. The CDR3, as DNA: TGTGCCAGTGGGTCTTTTTGGGACAGGGAAGATCAGCCCCAGCATTTT. This sequence joins TRBV19 and TRBJ1-5; TRBD1 matches 9 bases. The CDR3 contains 16 residues. Unmatched junction bases numbered 13, after V lost 8 bases and J lost 5 bases. Germline V CDR1 and CDR2: LNHDA, SQIVND (reference sequence).

This clonotype has just a few counts. The chain has TRBV7-3 and TRBJ1-6, with 9 bases aligning to TRBD1. V lost 5 bases to trimming and J lost 10 bases; unmatched junction nucleotides: 6. Per germline, CDR1 SGHTA and CDR2 FQGTGA. This CDR3 comprises 14 residues. Here the CDR3 DNA reads TGTGCCAGCAGCCTACGACAGGGGGAATCACCCCTCCACTTT. Protein sequence: CASSLRQGESPLHF.

This chain joins TRBV6-1 and TRBJ1-2; D might be TRBD1 (5 bases). This CDR3 has 17 residues. Germline V gives CDR1 MNHNS, CDR2 SASEGT. V was cut by 5 bases and J by 1 base, with 20 bases left in between. The CDR3 loop is CASSPLGGSSFNYGYTF. As DNA, the CDR3 is TGTGCCAGCAGTCCTCTTGGGGGGAGCTCCTTTAACTATGGCTACACCTTC.

The J gene is TRBJ2-7, the V gene TRBV18; no reliable D call. V lost 2 bases to trimming and J lost 5 bases, with 4 bases between them. Looked up from germline, CDR1 is KGHSH and CDR2 is LQKENI. The CDR3 totals 11 residues. The CDR3 nucleotides are TGTGCCAGCTCACCAGATAACGAGCAGTACTTC. Its translation is CASSPDNEQYF.

This clonotype was seen just once. This chain uses TRBV20-1 with TRBJ2-7; no reliable D call. The germline V and J ends were trimmed by 0 bases and 6 bases, with 12 bases remaining between them. This CDR3 region has 13 residues. Germline CDR1 and CDR2: DFQATT and SNEGSKA (reference sequence). CDR3 region: CSARDPSYREQYF. CDR3 bases: TGCAGTGCTAGAGATCCTTCTTACCGCGAGCAGTACTTC.

In its sample, this clonotype was seen once. V usage is TRBV6-1 and J usage is TRBJ2-7; TRBD2 is a possible D gene (5 bases). V lost 4 bases, J lost 2 bases, and 27 bases lay in between. Germline assignment: CDR1 MNHNS and CDR2 SASEGT. There are 19 residues in the CDR3. The CDR3 nucleotides read TGTGCCAGCAGTGTCAGCCATTTGGGGTCGTCGGAGGATCCCTACGAGCAGTACTTC. It yields the protein CASSVSHLGSSEDPYEQYF.

This clonotype turned up a few times. The gene calls are TRBV24-1 and TRBJ2-3; 12 bases agree with TRBD2. This CDR3 spans 18 amino acids. The germline V gene has CDR1 KGHDR and CDR2 SFDVKD. The J segment lost 6 bases and the V segment lost 3 bases, leaving 12 bases of the junction unmatched. CDR3 region: CATSDGWASGRAHDTQYF. As DNA, the CDR3 is TGTGCCACCAGTGATGGATGGGCTAGCGGGAGGGCACATGATACGCAGTATTTT.

In its sample, this clonotype ranks as medium-sized. V gene TRBV7-3 combines with J gene TRBJ2-7; no clear D gene. The CDR3 is 12 amino acids. Looked up from germline, CDR1 is SGHTA and CDR2 is FQGTGA. V dropped 2 bases and J dropped 6 bases, with 8 bases sitting between them. The CDR3 region is CASSLSTAEQYF. CDR3 nucleotide sequence: TGTGCCAGCAGCTTATCCACGGCCGAGCAGTACTTC.

Here the CDR3 reads CASSLTSGTNWETQYF. The CDR3 nucleotides read TGTGCCAGCAGCTTAACCTCAGGGACGAACTGGGAGACCCAGTACTTC. This chain links TRBV7-3 with TRBJ2-5; D is perhaps TRBD1 or TRBD2 (5 bases each). Germline CDR1 and CDR2: SGHTA and FQGTGA. The CDR3 contains 16 residues. The germline V and J ends were trimmed by 0 bases and 5 bases, with 16 bases remaining between them. Looking up the rest from reference TRBV7-3 and TRBJ2-5 gives the full variable domain: GAGVSQTPSNKVTEKGKYVELRCDPISGHTALYWYRQSLGQGPEFLIYFQGTGAADDSGLPNDRFFAVRPEGSVSTLKIQRTERGDSAVYLCASSLTSGTNWETQYFGPGTRLLVL.

CDR3 loop: CASSLTRGTGELFF. The CDR3 nucleotides read TGTGCCAGCAGCCTGACTAGAGGTACCGGGGAGCTGTTTTTT. V usage is TRBV7-3 and J usage is TRBJ2-2, with D maybe TRBD2 (6 bases). The germline V gene encodes CDR1 SGHTA and CDR2 FQGTGA. The CDR3 covers 14 residues. The V and J ends lost 5 bases and 5 bases respectively, with 12 bases between them. The entire variable domain, with the rest obtained from reference TRBV7-3 and TRBJ2-2, is as follows: GAGVSQTPSNKVTEKGKYVELRCDPISGHTALYWYRQSLGQGPEFLIYFQGTGAADDSGLPNDRFFAVRPEGSVSTLKIQRTERGDSAVYLCASSLTRGTGELFFGEGSRLTVL.

V gene TRBV19 combines with J gene TRBJ1-1, with D maybe TRBD1 (5 bases). The CDR3 runs to 12 residues. CDR1 is LNHDA and CDR2 is SQIVND in the germline V gene (reference sequence). V gave up 2 bases and J gave up 11 bases, with 12 bases separating them. CDR3 amino acids: CASSILGGVAFF. The CDR3 nucleotides are TGTGCCAGTAGTATATTGGGAGGGGTTGCTTTCTTT. Together with reference TRBV19 and TRBJ1-1, the CDR3 gives the full variable domain: DGGITQSPKYLFRKEGQNVTLSCEQNLNHDAMYWYRQDPGQGLRLIYYSQIVNDFQKGDIAEGYSVSREKKESFPLTVTSAQKNPTAFYLCASSILGGVAFFGQGTRLTVV.

This clonotype was observed a few times. This chain uses TRBV24-1 with TRBJ1-2, with a possible D match to TRBD1 (5 bases). The V end was cut by 2 bases, the J end by 7 bases, with 7 bases between. Germline loops: CDR1 KGHDR, CDR2 SFDVKD. The CDR3 sequence is 12 residues long. As DNA, the CDR3 is TGTGCCACCAGTGATTGGGGGGGTGGCTACACCTTC. This sequence encodes CATSDWGGGYTF.

This clonotype was found a few times. The chain links TRBV10-1 to TRBJ2-3; perhaps D is TRBD1 or TRBD2 (5 bases each). V was trimmed by 0 bases and J by 0 bases, leaving 10 bases between them. Germline loops: CDR1 WNHNN, CDR2 SYGVQD (reference sequence). The length of the CDR3 is 16 residues. CDR3 amino acids: CASSESGRTSTDTQYF. In nucleotides, the CDR3 is TGCGCCAGCAGTGAGTCGGGGCGGACTAGCACAGATACGCAGTATTTT.

V usage is TRBV6-1 and J usage is TRBJ1-5, with 7 bases aligning to TRBD1. The CDR3 extends over 12 amino acids. The J segment lost 7 bases and the V segment lost 8 bases, leaving 5 bases of the junction unmatched. Germline V CDR1 and CDR2: MNHNS, SASEGT. The CDR3 reads CASGGGFQPQHF. CDR3 nucleotide sequence: TGTGCCAGCGGAGGGGGCTTCCAGCCCCAGCATTTT.

This chain uses TRBV2 with TRBJ2-6, with D unresolved. V lost 5 bases and J lost 1, with 6 bases in between. The germline V gene has CDR1 SNHLY and CDR2 FYNNEI. The CDR3 is 14 residues long. The CDR3 reads CASSKRSGANVLTF. The CDR3 DNA follows: TGTGCCAGCAGTAAGAGGTCTGGGGCCAACGTCCTGACTTTC.

A few counts support this clonotype. The chain couples TRBV6-1 to TRBJ1-2, with D tentatively TRBD1 (6 bases). CDR1 and CDR2 (germline): MNHNS, SASEGT. Trimming pared 5 bases from V and 4 bases from J, leaving 14 bases between. This CDR3 is built from 14 residues. The CDR3 spells CASSTGGLPYGYTF. CDR3 nucleotide sequence: TGTGCCAGCAGTACGGGGGGGCTCCCCTATGGCTACACCTTC.